This TCR beta chain derives from a study of blood T cell repertoires in COVID-19. The CDR3 sequence is 13 residues long. Germline CDR1 reads LGHDT; CDR2 reads YNNKEL (reference sequence). V lost 1 base, J lost 4 bases, and 5 bases lay in between. Clones were read by immunoSEQ multiplex PCR, and TCRdb kept only the in-frame ones, dropping some. The table includes about 110,000 clones, around 64% detected once. The sample taken for sequencing was peripheral blood. The V and J genes are TRBV3-1 (or the pseudogene TRBV3-2) and TRBJ1-3; no firm D call. The sequence came from a woman aged 40 to 49 with acute or convalescent COVID-19. CDR3 sequence (DNA): TGTGCCAGCAGCCAAGTCCGGGGAAACACCATATATTTT. It is translated as CASSQVRGNTIYF.